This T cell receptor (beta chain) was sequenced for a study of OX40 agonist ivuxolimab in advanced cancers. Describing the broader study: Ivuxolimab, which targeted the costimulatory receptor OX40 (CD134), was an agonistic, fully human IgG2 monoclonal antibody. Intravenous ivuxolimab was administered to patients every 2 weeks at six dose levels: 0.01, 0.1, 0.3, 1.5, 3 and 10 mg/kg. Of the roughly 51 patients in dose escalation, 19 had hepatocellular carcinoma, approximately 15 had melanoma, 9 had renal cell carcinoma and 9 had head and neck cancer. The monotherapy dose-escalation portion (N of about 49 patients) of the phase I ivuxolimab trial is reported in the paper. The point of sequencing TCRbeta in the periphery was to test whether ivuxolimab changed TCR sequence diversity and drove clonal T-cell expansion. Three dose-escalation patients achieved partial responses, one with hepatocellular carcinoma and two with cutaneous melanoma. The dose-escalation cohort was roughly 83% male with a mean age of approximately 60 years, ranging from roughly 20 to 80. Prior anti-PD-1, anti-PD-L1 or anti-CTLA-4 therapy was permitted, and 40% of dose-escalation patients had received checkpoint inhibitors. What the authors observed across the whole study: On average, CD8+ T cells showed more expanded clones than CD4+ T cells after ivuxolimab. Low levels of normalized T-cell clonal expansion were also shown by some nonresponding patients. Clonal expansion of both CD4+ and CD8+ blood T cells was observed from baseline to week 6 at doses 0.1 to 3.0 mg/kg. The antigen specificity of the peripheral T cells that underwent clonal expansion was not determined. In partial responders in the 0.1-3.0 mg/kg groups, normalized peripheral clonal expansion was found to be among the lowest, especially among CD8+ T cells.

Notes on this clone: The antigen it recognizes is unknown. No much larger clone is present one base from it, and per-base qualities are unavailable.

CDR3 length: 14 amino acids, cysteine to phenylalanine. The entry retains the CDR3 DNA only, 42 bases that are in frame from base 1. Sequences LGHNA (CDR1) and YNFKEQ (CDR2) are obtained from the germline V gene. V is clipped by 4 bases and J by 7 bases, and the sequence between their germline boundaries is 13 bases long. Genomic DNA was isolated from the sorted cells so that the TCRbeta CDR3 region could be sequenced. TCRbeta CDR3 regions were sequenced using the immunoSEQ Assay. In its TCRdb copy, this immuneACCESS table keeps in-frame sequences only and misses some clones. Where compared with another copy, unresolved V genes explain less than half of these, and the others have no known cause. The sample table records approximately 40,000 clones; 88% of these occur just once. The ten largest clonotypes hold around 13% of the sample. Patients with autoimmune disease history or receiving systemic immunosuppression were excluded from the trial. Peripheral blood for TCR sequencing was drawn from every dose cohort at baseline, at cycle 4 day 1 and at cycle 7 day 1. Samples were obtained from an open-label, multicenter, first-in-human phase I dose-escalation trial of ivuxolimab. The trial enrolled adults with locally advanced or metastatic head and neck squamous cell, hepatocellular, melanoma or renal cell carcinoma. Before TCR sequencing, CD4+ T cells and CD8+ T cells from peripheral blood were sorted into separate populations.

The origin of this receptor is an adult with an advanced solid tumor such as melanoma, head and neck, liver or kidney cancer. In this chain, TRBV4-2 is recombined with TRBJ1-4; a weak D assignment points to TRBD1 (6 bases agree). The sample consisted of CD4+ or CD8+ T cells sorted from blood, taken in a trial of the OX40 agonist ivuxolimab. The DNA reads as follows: TGTGCCAGCAGCCTCGGACAGAGGGGTGAAAAACTGTTTTTT. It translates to CASSLGQRGEKLFF.